This is a list of T cell receptor beta chains from one sample in a study of post-analysis software for immune sequencing data. Each CDR3 protein is one row after TCRdb ran MiXCR on the PCR reads. Found here are roughly 870,000 distinct CDR3 sequences, around 53% of them singletons; the top ten hold approximately 4.2%. Sequencing was carried out using blood. All receptors come from a girl between 5 and 17 years old with multiple sclerosis. Each CDR3 is given with its conserved first and last residue. The order of the fields is D gene, J gene, clone size, V gene, CDR3 protein, CDR3 DNA. A D gene is named only where the DNA matches it firmly. Part of the rows lack a size; the others show once, few, many or a class for expanded clones.

d_gene: TRBD2; j_gene: TRBJ2-3; abundance: -; v_gene: TRBV7-8; CDR3aa: CASSIRLAGGRRDTQYF; CDR3nt: TGTGCCAGCAGCATACGACTAGCGGGAGGGCGGAGAGATACGCAGTATTTT
d_gene: -; j_gene: TRBJ2-1; abundance: few; v_gene: TRBV5-1; CDR3aa: CASSLEVSPGEQFF; CDR3nt: TGCGCCAGCAGCTTGGAGGTTAGCCCAGGTGAGCAGTTCTTC
d_gene: TRBD2; j_gene: TRBJ2-3; abundance: few; v_gene: TRBV29-1; CDR3aa: CSAPQAGGSTDTQYF; CDR3nt: TGCAGCGCCCCTCAGGCGGGGGGGTCGACAGATACGCAGTATTTT
d_gene: TRBD2; j_gene: TRBJ2-1; abundance: -; v_gene: TRBV20-1; CDR3aa: CSAGLAGHNEQFF; CDR3nt: TGCAGTGCCGGACTAGCGGGCCACAATGAGCAGTTCTTC
d_gene: -; j_gene: TRBJ2-6; abundance: -; v_gene: TRBV29-1; CDR3aa: CSVRQSPTGANVLTF; CDR3nt: TGCAGCGTTCGGCAGTCTCCTACGGGGGCCAACGTCCTGACTTTC
d_gene: TRBD2; j_gene: TRBJ2-1; abundance: -; v_gene: TRBV20-1; CDR3aa: CSAGTQRGGNEQFF; CDR3nt: TGCAGTGCGGGGACCCAGCGGGGGGGCAATGAGCAGTTCTTC
d_gene: -; j_gene: TRBJ2-7; abundance: -; v_gene: TRBV5-1; CDR3aa: CASSIAWTGLSSYEQYF; CDR3nt: TGCGCCAGCAGCATCGCCTGGACAGGACTAAGCTCCTACGAGCAGTACTTC
d_gene: TRBD2; j_gene: TRBJ2-1; abundance: -; v_gene: TRBV29-1; CDR3aa: CSGGTSGRNEQFF; CDR3nt: TGCAGTGGAGGGACTAGCGGTCGCAATGAGCAGTTCTTC
d_gene: -; j_gene: TRBJ2-5; abundance: -; v_gene: TRBV20-1; CDR3aa: CSAHHPLGQETQYF; CDR3nt: TGCAGTGCCCACCACCCCTTGGGCCAAGAGACCCAGTACTTC
d_gene: -; j_gene: TRBJ1-2; abundance: -; v_gene: TRBV7-2; CDR3aa: CASSRLPPGGTREAGYTF; CDR3nt: TGTGCCAGCAGCCGCCTTCCACCCGGGGGTACGCGGGAGGCCGGCTACACCTTC
d_gene: TRBD1; j_gene: TRBJ1-2; abundance: -; v_gene: TRBV5-1; CDR3aa: CASSGTGGPNYGYTF; CDR3nt: TGCGCCAGCAGCGGAACAGGGGGCCCTAACTATGGCTACACCTTC
d_gene: -; j_gene: TRBJ1-5; abundance: -; v_gene: TRBV6-6; CDR3aa: CASSGASAGNQPQHF; CDR3nt: TGTGCCAGCAGTGGGGCCTCGGCGGGCAATCAGCCCCAGCATTTT
d_gene: -; j_gene: TRBJ2-1; abundance: -; v_gene: TRBV7-7; CDR3aa: CASGSRPNPENEQFF; CDR3nt: TGTGCTAGCGGCTCCCGACCCAACCCGGAGAATGAGCAGTTCTTC
d_gene: -; j_gene: TRBJ2-7; abundance: -; v_gene: TRBV6-1; CDR3aa: CASMGLGYEQYF; CDR3nt: TGTGCCAGCATGGGACTGGGTTACGAGCAGTACTTC
d_gene: -; j_gene: TRBJ1-2; abundance: few; v_gene: TRBV6-5; CDR3aa: CASSYSLNYGYTF; CDR3nt: TGTGCCAGCAGTTACTCCCTCAACTATGGCTACACCTTC
d_gene: TRBD1; j_gene: TRBJ2-7; abundance: -; v_gene: TRBV27; CDR3aa: CASRMQDRDYEQYF; CDR3nt: TGTGCCAGCAGGATGCAGGACAGGGATTACGAGCAGTACTTC
d_gene: -; j_gene: TRBJ2-1; abundance: -; v_gene: TRBV20-1; CDR3aa: CSARRGRLGEQFF; CDR3nt: TGCAGTGCAAGGAGGGGCCGCCTGGGGGAGCAGTTCTTC
d_gene: TRBD2; j_gene: TRBJ2-2; abundance: -; v_gene: TRBV12-3/TRBV12-4; CDR3aa: CASSPGLAGVTNTGELFF; CDR3nt: TGTGCCAGCAGTCCGGGACTAGCGGGAGTCACGAACACCGGGGAGCTGTTTTTT
d_gene: TRBD2; j_gene: TRBJ2-1; abundance: -; v_gene: TRBV11-1; CDR3aa: CASSYSGTSGGNEQFF; CDR3nt: TGTGCCAGCAGCTACTCCGGGACTAGCGGAGGCAATGAGCAGTTCTTC
d_gene: -; j_gene: TRBJ1-5; abundance: few; v_gene: TRBV20-1; CDR3aa: CSARDVSIGNQPQHF; CDR3nt: TGCAGTGCTAGAGATGTCTCCATTGGGAATCAGCCCCAGCATTTT
d_gene: TRBD1; j_gene: TRBJ2-7; abundance: few; v_gene: TRBV15; CDR3aa: CATSRDVGQGNYEQYF; CDR3nt: TGTGCCACCAGCAGAGACGTGGGACAGGGAAATTACGAGCAGTACTTC
d_gene: TRBD1; j_gene: TRBJ1-5; abundance: -; v_gene: TRBV20-1; CDR3aa: CSARERRDSHSNQPQHF; CDR3nt: TGCAGTGCTAGAGAGAGGAGGGACAGTCATAGCAATCAGCCCCAGCATTTT
d_gene: -; j_gene: TRBJ2-5; abundance: few; v_gene: TRBV9; CDR3aa: CASSVAGRETQYF; CDR3nt: TGTGCCAGCAGCGTAGCGGGGCGGGAGACCCAGTACTTC
d_gene: -; j_gene: TRBJ1-2; abundance: -; v_gene: TRBV20-1; CDR3aa: CSARVGSGLGYTF; CDR3nt: TGCAGTGCTAGAGTAGGGTCAGGACTTGGCTACACCTTC
d_gene: TRBD2; j_gene: TRBJ2-1; abundance: -; v_gene: TRBV20-1; CDR3aa: CSASPETSGRNEQFF; CDR3nt: TGCAGTGCTAGTCCCGAGACTAGCGGGAGGAATGAGCAGTTCTTC
d_gene: -; j_gene: TRBJ2-7; abundance: -; v_gene: TRBV4-1; CDR3aa: CASSLTGEGSYEQYF; CDR3nt: TGCGCCAGCAGCCTAACGGGAGAGGGATCCTACGAGCAGTACTTC